This TCR beta chain emerged from a study of control samples from healthy donors and cancer patients. This table comes from immunoSEQ multiplex PCR, and its TCRdb copy is limited to in-frame clones, with some not included. The table lists approximately 100,000 clones, about four fifths of them singletons. Germline-derived CDR1 and CDR2 are SGHRS and YFSETQ. The CDR3 contains 15 residues. The ends were cut back, 4 bases at V and 1 base at J, with 13 bases in the middle. This clonotype originated in a man in his 60s in good health. The rearrangement joins TRBV5-1 to TRBJ2-3; D possibly uses TRBD1 or TRBD2 (6 bases each). Sequenced material: blood. The DNA of the CDR3 is TGCGCCAGCAGCGCCGGTAGGGGGGGCACAGATACGCAGTATTTT. This gives the protein CASSAGRGGTDTQYF.